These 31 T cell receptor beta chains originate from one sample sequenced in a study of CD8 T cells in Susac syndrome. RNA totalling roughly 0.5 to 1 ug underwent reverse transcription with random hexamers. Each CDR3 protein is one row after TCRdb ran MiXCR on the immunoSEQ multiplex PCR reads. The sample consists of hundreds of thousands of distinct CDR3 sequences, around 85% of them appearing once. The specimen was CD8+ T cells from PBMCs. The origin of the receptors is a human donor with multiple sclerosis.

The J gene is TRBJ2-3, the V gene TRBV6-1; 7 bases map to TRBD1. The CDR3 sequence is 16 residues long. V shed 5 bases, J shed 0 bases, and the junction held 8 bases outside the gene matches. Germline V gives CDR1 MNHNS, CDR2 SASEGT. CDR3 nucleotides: TGTGCCAGCAGTCGCCGGGACAGCTTTAGCACAGATACGCAGTATTTT. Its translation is CASSRRDSFSTDTQYF.

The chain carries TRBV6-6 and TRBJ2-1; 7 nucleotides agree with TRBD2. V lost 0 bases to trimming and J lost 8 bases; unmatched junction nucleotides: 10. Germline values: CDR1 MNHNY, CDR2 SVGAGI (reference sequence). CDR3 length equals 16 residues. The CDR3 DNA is TGTGCCAGCAGTTACTCGGCGGTTCGGGGGGTCGATGAGCAGTTCTTC. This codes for CASSYSAVRGVDEQFF.

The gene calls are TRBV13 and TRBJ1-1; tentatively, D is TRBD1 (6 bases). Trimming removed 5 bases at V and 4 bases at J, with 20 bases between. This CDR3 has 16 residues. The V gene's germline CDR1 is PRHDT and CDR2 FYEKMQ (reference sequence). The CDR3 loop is CASSRRAETGSTEAFF. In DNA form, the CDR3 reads TGTGCCAGCAGCCGCCGAGCAGAGACAGGATCCACTGAAGCTTTCTTT.

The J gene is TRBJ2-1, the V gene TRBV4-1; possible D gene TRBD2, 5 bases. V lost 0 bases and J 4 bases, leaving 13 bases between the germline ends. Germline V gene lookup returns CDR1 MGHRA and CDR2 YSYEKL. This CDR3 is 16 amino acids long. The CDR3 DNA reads TGCGCCAGCAGCCAAGAGAGAGCGGCCCAATACAATGAGCAGTTCTTC. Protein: CASSQERAAQYNEQFF.

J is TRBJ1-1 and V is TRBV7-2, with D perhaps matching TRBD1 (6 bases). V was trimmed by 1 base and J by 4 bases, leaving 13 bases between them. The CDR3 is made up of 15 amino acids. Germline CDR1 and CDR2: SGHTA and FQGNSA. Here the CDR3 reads CASSLGPGAPTEAFF. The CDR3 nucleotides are TGTGCCAGCAGCTTAGGGCCGGGGGCGCCCACTGAAGCTTTCTTT.

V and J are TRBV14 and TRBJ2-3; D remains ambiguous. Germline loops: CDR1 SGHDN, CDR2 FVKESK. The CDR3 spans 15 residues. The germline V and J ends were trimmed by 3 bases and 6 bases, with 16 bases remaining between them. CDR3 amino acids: CASSQQRSNTDTQYF. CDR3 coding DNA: TGTGCCAGCAGCCAGCAGAGGAGTAATACCGATACGCAGTATTTT. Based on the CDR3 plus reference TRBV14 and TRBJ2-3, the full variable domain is EAGVTQFPSHSVIEKGQTVTLRCDPISGHDNLYWYRRVMGKEIKFLLHFVKESKQDESGMPNNRFLAERTGGTYSTLKVQPAELEDSGVYFCASSQQRSNTDTQYFGPGTRLTVL.

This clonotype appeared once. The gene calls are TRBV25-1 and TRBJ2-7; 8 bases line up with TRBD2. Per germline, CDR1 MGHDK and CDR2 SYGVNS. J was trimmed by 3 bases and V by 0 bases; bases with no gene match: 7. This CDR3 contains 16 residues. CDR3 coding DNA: TGTGCCAGCAGTGAATATTTTCTAGCGGGCCGCTACGAGCAGTACTTC. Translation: CASSEYFLAGRYEQYF.

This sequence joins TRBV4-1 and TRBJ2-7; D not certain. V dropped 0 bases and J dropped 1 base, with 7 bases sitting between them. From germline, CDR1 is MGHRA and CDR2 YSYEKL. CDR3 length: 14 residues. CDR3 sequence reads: CASSQDQVSYEQYF. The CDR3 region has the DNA TGCGCCAGCAGCCAAGATCAAGTTTCCTACGAGCAGTACTTC.

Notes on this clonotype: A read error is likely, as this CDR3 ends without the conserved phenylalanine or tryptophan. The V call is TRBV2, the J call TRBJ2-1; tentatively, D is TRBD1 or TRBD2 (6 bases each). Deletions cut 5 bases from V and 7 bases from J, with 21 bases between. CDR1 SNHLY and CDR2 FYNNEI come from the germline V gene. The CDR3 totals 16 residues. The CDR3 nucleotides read TGTGCCAGCAGTTATCTAGCAGGGGAGGCTGAGAATGAGCAGTTCCTC. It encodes CASSYLAGEAENEQFL.

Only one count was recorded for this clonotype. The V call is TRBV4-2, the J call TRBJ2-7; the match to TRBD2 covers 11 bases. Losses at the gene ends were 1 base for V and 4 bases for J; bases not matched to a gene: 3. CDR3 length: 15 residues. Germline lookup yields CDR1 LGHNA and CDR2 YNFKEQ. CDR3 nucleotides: TGTGCCAGCAGCCAAGGACTAGCGGGACAATACGAGCAGTACTTC. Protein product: CASSQGLAGQYEQYF.

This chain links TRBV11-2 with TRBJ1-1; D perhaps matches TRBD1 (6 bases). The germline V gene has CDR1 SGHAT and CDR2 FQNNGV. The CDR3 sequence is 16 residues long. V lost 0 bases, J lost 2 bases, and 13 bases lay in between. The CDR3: CASSLDPGQINTEAFF. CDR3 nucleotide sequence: TGTGCCAGCAGCTTAGACCCTGGACAGATCAACACTGAAGCTTTCTTT.

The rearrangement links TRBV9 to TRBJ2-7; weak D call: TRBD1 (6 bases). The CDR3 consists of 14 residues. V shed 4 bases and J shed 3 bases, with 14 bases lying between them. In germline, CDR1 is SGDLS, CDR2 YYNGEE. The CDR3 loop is CASSPTTGVYEQYF. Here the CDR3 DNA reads TGTGCCAGCAGCCCCACGACAGGCGTCTACGAGCAGTACTTC.

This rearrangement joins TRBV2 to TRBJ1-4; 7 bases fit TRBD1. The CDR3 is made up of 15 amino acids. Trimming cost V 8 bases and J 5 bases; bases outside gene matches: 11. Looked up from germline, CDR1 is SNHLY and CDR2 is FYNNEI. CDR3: CASFAPTGWNEKLFF. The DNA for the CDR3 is TGTGCCAGCTTTGCTCCGACAGGGTGGAATGAAAAACTGTTTTTT.

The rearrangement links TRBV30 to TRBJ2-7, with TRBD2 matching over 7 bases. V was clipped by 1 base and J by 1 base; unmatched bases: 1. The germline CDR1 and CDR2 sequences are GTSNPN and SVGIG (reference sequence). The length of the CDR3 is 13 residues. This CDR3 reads CAWSGSGSYEQYF. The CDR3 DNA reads TGTGCCTGGAGTGGTAGCGGGTCCTACGAGCAGTACTTC.

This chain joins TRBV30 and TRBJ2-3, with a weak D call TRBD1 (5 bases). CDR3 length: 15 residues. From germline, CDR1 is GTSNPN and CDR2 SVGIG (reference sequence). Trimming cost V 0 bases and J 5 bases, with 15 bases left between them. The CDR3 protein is CAWSVGALWGDTQYF. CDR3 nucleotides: TGTGCCTGGAGTGTAGGGGCACTTTGGGGAGATACGCAGTATTTT.

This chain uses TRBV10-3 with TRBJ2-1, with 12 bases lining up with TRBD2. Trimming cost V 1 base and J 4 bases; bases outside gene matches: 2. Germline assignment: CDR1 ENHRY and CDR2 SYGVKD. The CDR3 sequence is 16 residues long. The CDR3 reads CAISELGTSGYNEQFF. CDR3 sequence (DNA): TGTGCCATCAGTGAGTTGGGGACTAGCGGGTACAATGAGCAGTTCTTC.

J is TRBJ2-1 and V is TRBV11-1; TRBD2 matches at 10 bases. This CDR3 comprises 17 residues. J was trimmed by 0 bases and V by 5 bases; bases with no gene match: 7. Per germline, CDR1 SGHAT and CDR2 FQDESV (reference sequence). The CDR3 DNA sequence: TGTGCCAGCAGCCCGGGACTAGCGTTTAGCTCCTACAATGAGCAGTTCTTC. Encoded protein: CASSPGLAFSSYNEQFF.

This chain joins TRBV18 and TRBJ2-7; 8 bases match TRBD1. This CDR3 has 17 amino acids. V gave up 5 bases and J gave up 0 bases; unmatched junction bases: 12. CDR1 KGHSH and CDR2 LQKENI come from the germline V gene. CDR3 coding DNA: TGTGCCAGCTCATCTGTCGACAGGGGCCAATTCTCCTACGAGCAGTACTTC. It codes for CASSSVDRGQFSYEQYF. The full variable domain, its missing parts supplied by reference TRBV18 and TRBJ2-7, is NAGVMQNPRHLVRRRGQEARLRCSPMKGHSHVYWYRQLPEEGLKFMVYLQKENIIDESGMPKERFSAEFPKEGPSILRIQQVVRGDSAAYFCASSSVDRGQFSYEQYFGPGTRLTVT.

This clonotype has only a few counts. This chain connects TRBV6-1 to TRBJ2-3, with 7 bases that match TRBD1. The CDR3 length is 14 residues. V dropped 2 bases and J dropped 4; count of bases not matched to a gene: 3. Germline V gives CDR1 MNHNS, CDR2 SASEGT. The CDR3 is CASSERQGPDTQYF. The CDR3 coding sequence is TGTGCCAGCAGTGAAAGACAGGGCCCAGATACGCAGTATTTT.

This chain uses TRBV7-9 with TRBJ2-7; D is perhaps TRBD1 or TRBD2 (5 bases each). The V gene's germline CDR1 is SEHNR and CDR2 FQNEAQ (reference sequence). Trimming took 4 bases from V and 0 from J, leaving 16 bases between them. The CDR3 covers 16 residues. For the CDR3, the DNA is TGTGCCAGCAGCTCCCTCGGGGACGGAGACTCCTACGAGCAGTACTTC. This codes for CASSSLGDGDSYEQYF.

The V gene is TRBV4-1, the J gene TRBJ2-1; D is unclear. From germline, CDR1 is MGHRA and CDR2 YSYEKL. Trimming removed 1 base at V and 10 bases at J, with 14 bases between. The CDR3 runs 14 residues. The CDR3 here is CASSQAVGSREQFF. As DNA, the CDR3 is TGCGCCAGCAGCCAAGCGGTAGGTTCGAGGGAGCAGTTCTTC.

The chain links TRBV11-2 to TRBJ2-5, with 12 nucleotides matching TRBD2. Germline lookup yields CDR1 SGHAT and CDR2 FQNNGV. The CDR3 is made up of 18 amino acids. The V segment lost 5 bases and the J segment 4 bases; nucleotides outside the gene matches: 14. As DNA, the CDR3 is TGTGCCAGCAGCCCACATCCTCTAGCGGGAGGGGGAGCAGAGACCCAGTACTTC. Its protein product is CASSPHPLAGGGAETQYF.

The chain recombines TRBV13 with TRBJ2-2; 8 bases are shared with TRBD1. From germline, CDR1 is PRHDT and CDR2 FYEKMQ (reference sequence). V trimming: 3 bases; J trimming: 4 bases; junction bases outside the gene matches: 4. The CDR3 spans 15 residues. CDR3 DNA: TGTGCCAGCAGCTTCGACAGGGGTGTCACCGGGGAGCTGTTTTTT. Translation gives CASSFDRGVTGELFF.

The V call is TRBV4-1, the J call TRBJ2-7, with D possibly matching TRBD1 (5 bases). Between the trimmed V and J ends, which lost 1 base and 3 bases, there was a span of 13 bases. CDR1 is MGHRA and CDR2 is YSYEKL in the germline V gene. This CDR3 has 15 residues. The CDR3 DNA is TGCGCCAGCAGCCAAGGGGGCAGTTCCTACTACGAGCAGTACTTC. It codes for CASSQGGSSYYEQYF.

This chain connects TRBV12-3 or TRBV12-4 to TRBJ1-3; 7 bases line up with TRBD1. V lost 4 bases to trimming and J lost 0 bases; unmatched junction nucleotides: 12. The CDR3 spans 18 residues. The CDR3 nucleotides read TGTGCCAGCAGTTCTTTCCTCGAGGGGGCTTACTCTGGAAACACCATATATTTT. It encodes CASSSFLEGAYSGNTIYF.

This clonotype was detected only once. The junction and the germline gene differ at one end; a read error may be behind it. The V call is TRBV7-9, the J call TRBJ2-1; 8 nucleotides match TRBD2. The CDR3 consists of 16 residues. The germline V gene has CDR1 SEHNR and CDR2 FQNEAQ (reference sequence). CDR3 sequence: CASSLAGTLHYNEQFF. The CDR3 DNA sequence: TGTGCCAGCAGTTTAGCGGGAACTCTACACTACAATGAGCAGTTCTTC.

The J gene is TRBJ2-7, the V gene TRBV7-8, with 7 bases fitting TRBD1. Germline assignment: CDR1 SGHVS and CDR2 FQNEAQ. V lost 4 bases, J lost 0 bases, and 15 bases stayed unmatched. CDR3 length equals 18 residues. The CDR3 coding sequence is TGTGCCAGCAGCTCCATCGACAGGGCGCCTTTGGACTCCTACGAGCAGTACTTC. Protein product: CASSSIDRAPLDSYEQYF.

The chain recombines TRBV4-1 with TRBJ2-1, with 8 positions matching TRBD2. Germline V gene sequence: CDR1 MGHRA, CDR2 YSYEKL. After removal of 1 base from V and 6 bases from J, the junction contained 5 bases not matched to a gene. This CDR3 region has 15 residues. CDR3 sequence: CASSQAAGGLNEQFF. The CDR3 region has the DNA TGCGCCAGCAGCCAAGCCGCGGGAGGCCTCAATGAGCAGTTCTTC.

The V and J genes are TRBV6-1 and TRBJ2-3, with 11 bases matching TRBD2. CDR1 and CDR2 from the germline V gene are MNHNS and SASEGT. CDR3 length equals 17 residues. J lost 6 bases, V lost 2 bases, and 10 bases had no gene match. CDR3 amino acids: CASSEFPGLAASDTQYF. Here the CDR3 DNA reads TGTGCCAGCAGTGAATTTCCGGGACTAGCGGCCTCGGATACGCAGTATTTT.

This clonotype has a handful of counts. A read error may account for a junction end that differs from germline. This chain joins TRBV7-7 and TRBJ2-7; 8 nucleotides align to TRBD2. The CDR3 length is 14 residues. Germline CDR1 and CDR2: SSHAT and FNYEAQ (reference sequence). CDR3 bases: TGTGCTAGCAGCTTAGGGACTAGTTCCCACGAGCAGTACTTC. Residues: CASSLGTSSHEQYF. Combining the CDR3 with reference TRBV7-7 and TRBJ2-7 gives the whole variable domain GAGVSQSPRYKVTKRGQDVTLRCDPISSHATLYWYQQALGQGPEFLTYFNYEAQPDKSGLPSDRFSAERPEGSISTLTIQRTEQRDSAMYRCASSLGTSSHEQYFGPGTRLTVT.

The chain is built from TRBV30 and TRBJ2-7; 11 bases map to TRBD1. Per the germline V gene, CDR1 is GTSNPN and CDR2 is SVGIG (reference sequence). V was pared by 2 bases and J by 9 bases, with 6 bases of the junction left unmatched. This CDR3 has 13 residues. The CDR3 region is CAWSPGQGVGQYF. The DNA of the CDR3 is TGTGCCTGGAGTCCGGGACAGGGGGTCGGGCAGTACTTC.